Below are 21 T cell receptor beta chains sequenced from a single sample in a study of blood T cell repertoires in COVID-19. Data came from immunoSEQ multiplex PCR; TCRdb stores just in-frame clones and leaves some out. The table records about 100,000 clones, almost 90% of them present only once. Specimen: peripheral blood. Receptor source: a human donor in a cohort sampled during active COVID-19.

The CDR3 protein is CASSEGQVSDTQYF. The CDR3 DNA follows: TGCGCCAGCAGTGAGGGACAGGTATCAGATACGCAGTATTTT. J is TRBJ2-3 and V is TRBV10-1; 7 nucleotides agree with TRBD1. The J segment lost 4 bases and the V segment lost 2 bases, leaving 3 bases of the junction unmatched. The germline V gene has CDR1 WNHNN and CDR2 SYGVQD (reference sequence). CDR3 length equals 14 residues.

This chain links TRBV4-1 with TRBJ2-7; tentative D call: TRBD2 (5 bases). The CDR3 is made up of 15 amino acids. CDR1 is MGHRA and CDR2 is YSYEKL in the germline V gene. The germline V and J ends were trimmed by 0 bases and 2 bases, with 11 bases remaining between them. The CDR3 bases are TGCGCCAGCAGCCAAGATGCTAGCAACCCCTACGAGCAGTACTTC. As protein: CASSQDASNPYEQYF.

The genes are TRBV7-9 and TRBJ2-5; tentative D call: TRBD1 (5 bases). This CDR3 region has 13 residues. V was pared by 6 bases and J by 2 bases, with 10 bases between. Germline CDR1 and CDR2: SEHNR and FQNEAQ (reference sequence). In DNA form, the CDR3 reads TGTGCCAGCAGTTGGGGCCTACAAGAGACCCAGTACTTC. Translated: CASSWGLQETQYF.

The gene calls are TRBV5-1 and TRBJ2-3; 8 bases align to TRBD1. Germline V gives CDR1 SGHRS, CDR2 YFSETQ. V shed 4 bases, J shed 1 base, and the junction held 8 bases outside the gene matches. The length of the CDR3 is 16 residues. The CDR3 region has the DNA TGCGCCAGCAGCCCCCCCTCGACAGGGGGCACAGATACGCAGTATTTT. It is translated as CASSPPSTGGTDTQYF.

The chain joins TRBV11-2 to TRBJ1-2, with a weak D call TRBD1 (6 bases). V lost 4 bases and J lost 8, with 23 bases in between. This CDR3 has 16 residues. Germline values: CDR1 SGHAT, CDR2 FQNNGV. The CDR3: CASSSLQGSRLLGYTF. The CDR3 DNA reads TGTGCCAGCAGCTCCTTACAGGGATCCCGACTCCTGGGCTACACCTTC.

In DNA form, the CDR3 reads TGTGCCAGCAGCCGGGGGGAACACACTGAAGCTTTCTTT. This encodes CASSRGEHTEAFF. V usage is TRBV7-2 and J usage is TRBJ1-1, with a tentative D call TRBD1 (5 bases). Trimming shortened V by 5 bases and J by 3 bases, and 10 bases separated the two germline ends. Germline CDR1 is SGHTA and CDR2 is FQGNSA. The length of the CDR3 is 13 residues.

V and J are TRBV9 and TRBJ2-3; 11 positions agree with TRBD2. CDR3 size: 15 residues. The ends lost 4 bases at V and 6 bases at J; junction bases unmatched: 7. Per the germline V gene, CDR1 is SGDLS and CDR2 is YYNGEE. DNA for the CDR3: TGTGCCAGCAGCCTAAGACTAGCGGGATGGGATACGCAGTATTTT. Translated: CASSLRLAGWDTQYF.

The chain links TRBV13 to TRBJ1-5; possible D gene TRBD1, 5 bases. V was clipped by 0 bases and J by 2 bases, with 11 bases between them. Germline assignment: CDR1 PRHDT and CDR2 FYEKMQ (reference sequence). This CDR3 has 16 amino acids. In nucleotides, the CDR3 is TGTGCCAGCAGCTTAGGGGGGGGAAAGGGCAATCAGCCCCAGCATTTT. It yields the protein CASSLGGGKGNQPQHF.

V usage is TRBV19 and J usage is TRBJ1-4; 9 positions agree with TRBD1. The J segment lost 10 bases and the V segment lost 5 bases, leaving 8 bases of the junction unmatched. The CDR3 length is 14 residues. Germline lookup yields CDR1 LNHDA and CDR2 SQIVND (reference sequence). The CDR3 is CASSPGTGIGKLFF. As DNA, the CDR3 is TGTGCCAGTAGTCCCGGGACAGGGATCGGAAAACTGTTTTTT.

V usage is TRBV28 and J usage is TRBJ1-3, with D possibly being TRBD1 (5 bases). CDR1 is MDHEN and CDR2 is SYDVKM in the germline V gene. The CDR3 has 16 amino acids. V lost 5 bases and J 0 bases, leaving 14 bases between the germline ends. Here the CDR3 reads CASSPTGRDSGNTIYF. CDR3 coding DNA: TGTGCCAGCAGTCCCACCGGCAGGGACTCTGGAAACACCATATATTTT.

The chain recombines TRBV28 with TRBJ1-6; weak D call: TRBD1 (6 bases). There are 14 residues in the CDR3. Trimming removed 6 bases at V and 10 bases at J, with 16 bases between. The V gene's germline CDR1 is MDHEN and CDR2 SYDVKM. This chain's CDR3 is CASRTITGRSPLHF. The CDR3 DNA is TGTGCCAGCAGAACTATTACAGGGCGCTCACCCCTCCACTTT.

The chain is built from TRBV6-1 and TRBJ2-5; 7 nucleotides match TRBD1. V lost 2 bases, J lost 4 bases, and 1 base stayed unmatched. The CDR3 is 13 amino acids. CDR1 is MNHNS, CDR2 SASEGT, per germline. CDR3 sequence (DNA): TGTGCCAGCAGTGAACGGGACAGAGAGACCCAGTACTTC. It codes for CASSERDRETQYF.

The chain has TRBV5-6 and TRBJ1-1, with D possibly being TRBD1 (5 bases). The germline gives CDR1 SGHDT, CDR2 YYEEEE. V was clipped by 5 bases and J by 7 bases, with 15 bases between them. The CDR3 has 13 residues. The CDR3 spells CASSSQGVREAFF. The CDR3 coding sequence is TGTGCCAGCAGTTCCCAGGGTGTGCGTGAAGCTTTCTTT.

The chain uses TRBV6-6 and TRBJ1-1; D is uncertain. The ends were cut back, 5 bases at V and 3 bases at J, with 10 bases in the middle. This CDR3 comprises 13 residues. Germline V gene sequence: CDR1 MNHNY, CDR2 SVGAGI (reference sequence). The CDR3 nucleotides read TGTGCCAGCAGTCGACTCCGGGACACTGAAGCTTTCTTT. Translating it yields CASSRLRDTEAFF.

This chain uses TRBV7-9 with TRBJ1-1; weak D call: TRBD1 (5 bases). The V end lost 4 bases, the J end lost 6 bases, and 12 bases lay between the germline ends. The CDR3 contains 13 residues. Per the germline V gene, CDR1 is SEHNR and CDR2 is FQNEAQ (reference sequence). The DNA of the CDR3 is TGTGCCAGCAGCTCAGACAGTGGGGCTGAAGCTTTCTTT. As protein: CASSSDSGAEAFF.

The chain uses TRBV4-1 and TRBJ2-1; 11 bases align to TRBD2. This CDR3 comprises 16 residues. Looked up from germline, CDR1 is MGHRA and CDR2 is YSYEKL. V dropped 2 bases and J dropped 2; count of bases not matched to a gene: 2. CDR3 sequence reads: CASSQQLAGAYNEQFF. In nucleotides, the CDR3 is TGCGCCAGCAGCCAACAACTAGCGGGAGCCTACAATGAGCAGTTCTTC.

Written as DNA, the CDR3 is TGTGCCAGCAGAGAGGTGGGAGGGAGCACAGATACGCAGTATTTT. Its protein product is CASREVGGSTDTQYF. V is TRBV27 and J is TRBJ2-3, with TRBD2 matching 7 bases. The ends lost 6 bases at V and 0 bases at J; junction bases unmatched: 6. CDR3 length: 15 residues. Germline-derived CDR1 and CDR2 are MNHEY and SMNVEV (reference sequence).

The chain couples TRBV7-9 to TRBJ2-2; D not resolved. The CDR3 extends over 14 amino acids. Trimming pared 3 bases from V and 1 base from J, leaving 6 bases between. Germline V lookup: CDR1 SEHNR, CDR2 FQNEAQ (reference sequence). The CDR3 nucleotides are TGTGCCAGCAGCTTTGGGCAGAACACCGGGGAGCTGTTTTTT. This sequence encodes CASSFGQNTGELFF.

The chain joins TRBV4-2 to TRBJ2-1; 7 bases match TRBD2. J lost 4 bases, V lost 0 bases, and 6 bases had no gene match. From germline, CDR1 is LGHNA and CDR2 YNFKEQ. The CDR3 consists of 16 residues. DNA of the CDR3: TGTGCCAGCAGCCAAGATAGTAAGGGAGGGTACAATGAGCAGTTCTTC. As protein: CASSQDSKGGYNEQFF.

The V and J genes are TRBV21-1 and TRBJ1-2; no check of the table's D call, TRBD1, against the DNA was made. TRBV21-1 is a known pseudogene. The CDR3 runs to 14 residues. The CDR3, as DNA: TGTGCCAGCAGCCCCCTGACAGGGTTCTATGGCTACACCTTC. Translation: CASSPLTGFYGYTF.

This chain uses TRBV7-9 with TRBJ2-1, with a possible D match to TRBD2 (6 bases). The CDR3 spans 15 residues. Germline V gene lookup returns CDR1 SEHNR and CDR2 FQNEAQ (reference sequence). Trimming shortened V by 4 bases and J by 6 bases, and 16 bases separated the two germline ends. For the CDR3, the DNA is TGTGCCAGCAGCTCTGCTCCGGGACTGATCAATGAGCAGTTCTTC. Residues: CASSSAPGLINEQFF.